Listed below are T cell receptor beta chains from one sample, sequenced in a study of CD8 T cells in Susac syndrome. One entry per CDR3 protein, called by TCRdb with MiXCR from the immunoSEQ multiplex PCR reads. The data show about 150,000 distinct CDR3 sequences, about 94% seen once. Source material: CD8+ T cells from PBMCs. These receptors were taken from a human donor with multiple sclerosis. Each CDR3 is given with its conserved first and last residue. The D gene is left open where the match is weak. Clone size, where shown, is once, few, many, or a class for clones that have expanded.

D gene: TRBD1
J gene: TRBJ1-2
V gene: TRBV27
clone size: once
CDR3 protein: CASSSHPRDRFSGYTF
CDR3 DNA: TGTGCCAGCAGTTCCCACCCGCGGGACAGGTTTAGTGGCTACACCTTC

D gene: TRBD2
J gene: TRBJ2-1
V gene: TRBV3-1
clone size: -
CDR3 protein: CASSQGTSGPYNEQFF
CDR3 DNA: TGTGCCAGCAGCCAAGGGACTAGCGGCCCCTACAATGAGCAGTTCTTC

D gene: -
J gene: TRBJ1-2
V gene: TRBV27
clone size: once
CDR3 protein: CASSLSGSIGGYTF
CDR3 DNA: TGTGCCAGCAGTTTATCAGGCTCAATCGGGGGCTACACCTTC

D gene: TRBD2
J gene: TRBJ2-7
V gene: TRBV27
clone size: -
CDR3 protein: CASSSRSGGAHEQYF
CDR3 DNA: TGTGCCAGCTCCTCCAGATCCGGGGGGGCCCACGAGCAGTACTTC

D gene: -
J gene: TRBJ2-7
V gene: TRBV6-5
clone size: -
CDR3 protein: CATSSLNEQYF
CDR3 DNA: TGTGCCACCTCTAGCCTCAACGAGCAGTACTTC

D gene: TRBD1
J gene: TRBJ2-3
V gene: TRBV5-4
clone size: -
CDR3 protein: CASSIRQGLTDTQYF
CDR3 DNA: TGTGCCAGCAGCATTAGACAGGGCTTAACAGATACGCAGTATTTT

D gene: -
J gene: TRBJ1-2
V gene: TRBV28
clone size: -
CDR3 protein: CASSSQGTGYTF
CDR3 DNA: TGTGCCAGCAGTTCGCAGGGGACCGGCTACACCTTC

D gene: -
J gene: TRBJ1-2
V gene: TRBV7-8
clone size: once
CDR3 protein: CASSLATQQGYTF
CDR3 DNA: TGTGCCAGCAGCTTAGCGACGCAGCAAGGCTACACCTTC

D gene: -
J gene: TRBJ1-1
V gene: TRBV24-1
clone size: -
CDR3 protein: CATSDRHSPEAFF
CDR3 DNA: TGTGCCACCAGTGACCGGCACTCTCCTGAAGCTTTCTTT

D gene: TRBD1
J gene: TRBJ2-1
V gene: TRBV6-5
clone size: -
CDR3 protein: CASNPTTGGHEQFF
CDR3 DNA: TGTGCCAGCAATCCGACGACAGGGGGCCATGAGCAGTTCTTC

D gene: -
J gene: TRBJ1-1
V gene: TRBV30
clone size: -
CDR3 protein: CAWRSWLLNTEAFF
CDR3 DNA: TGTGCCTGGAGAAGCTGGCTACTGAACACTGAAGCTTTCTTT

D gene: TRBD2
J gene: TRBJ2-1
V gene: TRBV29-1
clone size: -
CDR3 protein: CSVPTSGGVNEQFF
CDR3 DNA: TGCAGCGTCCCGACTAGCGGGGGGGTAAATGAGCAGTTCTTC

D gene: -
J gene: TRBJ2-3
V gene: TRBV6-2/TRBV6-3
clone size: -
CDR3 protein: CASSWTRGTDTQYF
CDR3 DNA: TGTGCCAGCAGTTGGACAAGGGGCACAGATACGCAGTATTTT

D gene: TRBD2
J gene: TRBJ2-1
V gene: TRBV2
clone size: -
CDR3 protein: CASSEAKRGGVSF
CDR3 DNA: TGTGCCAGCAGTGAAGCCAAGCGGGGGGGTGTAAGCTTC

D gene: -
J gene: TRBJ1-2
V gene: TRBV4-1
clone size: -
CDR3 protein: CASSQVRGAYGYTF
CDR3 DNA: TGCGCCAGCAGCCAAGTGAGGGGTGCCTATGGCTACACCTTC

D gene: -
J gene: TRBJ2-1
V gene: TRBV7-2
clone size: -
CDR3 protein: CASSFQDTSYNEQFF
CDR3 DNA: TGTGCCAGCAGCTTTCAGGACACATCCTACAATGAGCAGTTCTTC

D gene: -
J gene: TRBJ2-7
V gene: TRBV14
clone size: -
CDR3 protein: CASSQHPGGSEQYF
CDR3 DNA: TGTGCCAGCAGCCAACATCCAGGGGGGAGCGAGCAGTACTTC